The 25 T cell receptor beta chains below were found in one sample sequenced in a study of cytomegalovirus exposure and HLA in healthy donors. A multiplex PCR was run with 60 Vbeta primers and 13 Jbeta primers. TCRdb keeps only in-frame clones here, not all; method: immunoSEQ multiplex PCR. The repertoire holds around 150,000 clones, around 75% seen once, with about 4.5% in the top ten. What was sequenced was PBMCs. These receptors were taken from a man between 18 and 29 years old in good health and CMV-seropositive.

The V and J genes are TRBV6-6 and TRBJ1-1; possible D gene TRBD1, 5 bases. Trimming removed 5 bases from V and 0 bases from J, with 10 bases in between. The germline V gene encodes CDR1 MNHNY and CDR2 SVGAGI (reference sequence). This CDR3 contains 14 residues. CDR3 in amino acids: CASSRGDLNTEAFF. The DNA of the CDR3 is TGTGCCAGCAGTCGCGGGGACCTGAACACTGAAGCTTTCTTT.

The gene calls are TRBV25-1 and TRBJ1-2, with a possible D match to TRBD1 (5 bases). The V end lost 6 bases, the J end lost 7 bases, and 30 bases lay between the germline ends. The CDR3 covers 18 residues. Per germline, CDR1 MGHDK and CDR2 SYGVNS. The CDR3 is CASRQSGGRITGLIGYTF. CDR3 coding DNA: TGTGCCAGCAGGCAAAGCGGGGGAAGGATCACGGGACTGATTGGCTACACCTTC.

The chain uses TRBV4-1 and TRBJ1-2, with 8 bases lining up with TRBD1. This CDR3 is 15 amino acids long. Losses at the gene ends were 6 bases for V and 7 bases for J; bases not matched to a gene: 13. Germline V gene data show CDR1 as MGHRA and CDR2 as YSYEKL. CDR3 nucleotides: TGCGCCAGCAGAAGGACAGGGAGTGATAGTAGTGGCTACACCTTC. The encoded protein is CASRRTGSDSSGYTF.

V gene TRBV7-6 combines with J gene TRBJ1-1; TRBD1 matches 10 bases. Per the germline V gene, CDR1 is SGHVS and CDR2 is FNYEAQ. The CDR3 runs 13 residues. The V segment lost 6 bases and the J segment 5 bases; nucleotides outside the gene matches: 3. CDR3 DNA sequence: TGTGCCAGCAGTGGGACAGGGGAAACTGAAGCTTTCTTT. It is translated as CASSGTGETEAFF. Full variable domain (remainder filled in from reference TRBV7-6 and TRBJ1-1): GAGVSQSPRYKVTKRGQDVALRCDPISGHVSLYWYRQALGQGPEFLTYFNYEAQQDKSGLPNDRFSAERPEGSISTLTIQRTEQRDSAMYRCASSGTGETEAFFGQGTRLTVV.

The sample holds a few counts of this clone. This rearrangement joins TRBV6-1 to TRBJ2-7; TRBD2 is a possible D gene (6 bases). V gave up 2 bases and J gave up 7 bases, with 9 bases separating them. CDR1 and CDR2 from the germline V gene are MNHNS and SASEGT. The CDR3 length is 12 residues. The DNA of the CDR3 is TGTGCCAGCAGTGAACAGGGAGGTGAGCAGTACGTC. Encoded protein: CASSEQGGEQYV.

The V call is TRBV14, the J call TRBJ2-5, with TRBD1 as a possible D gene (6 bases). The CDR3 consists of 15 residues. V lost 3 bases, J lost 2 bases, and 13 bases lay in between. CDR1 SGHDN and CDR2 FVKESK come from the germline V gene. The CDR3 loop is CASSQETGRQETQYF. CDR3 DNA: TGTGCCAGCAGCCAGGAAACAGGGCGGCAAGAGACCCAGTACTTC.

The genes are TRBV10-3 and TRBJ2-2; a possible D gene is TRBD1 (6 bases). There are 15 residues in the CDR3. V was shortened by 4 bases and J by 3 bases, with 12 bases between the two germline ends. Germline CDR1 reads ENHRY; CDR2 reads SYGVKD. The CDR3 is CAISVVTGDTGELFF. The DNA for the CDR3 is TGTGCCATCAGTGTGGTGACAGGAGACACCGGGGAGCTGTTTTTT.

The J gene is TRBJ1-2, the V gene TRBV19; no clear D. This CDR3 spans 13 amino acids. The V end lost 5 bases, the J end lost 4 bases, and 11 bases lay between the germline ends. CDR1 is LNHDA, CDR2 SQIVND, per germline (reference sequence). CDR3 sequence: CASSHGGPYGYTF. CDR3 nucleotides: TGTGCCAGTAGTCACGGCGGGCCCTATGGCTACACCTTC.

This rearrangement joins TRBV19 to TRBJ1-5; D ambiguous. V gave up 5 bases and J gave up 0 bases, with 11 bases separating them. The CDR3 has 15 amino acids. CDR1 is LNHDA, CDR2 SQIVND, per germline (reference sequence). The CDR3 loop reads CASSGLRVSNQPQHF. The CDR3 DNA sequence: TGTGCCAGTAGTGGGCTGAGGGTTAGCAATCAGCCCCAGCATTTT.

The CDR3 DNA sequence: TGCGCCAGCAGCTTCCGGGACAGGGACGATCAGCCCCAGCATTTT. Protein sequence: CASSFRDRDDQPQHF. The chain carries TRBV4-1 and TRBJ1-5, with 9 bases fitting TRBD1. The CDR3 is 15 residues long. Germline lookup yields CDR1 MGHRA and CDR2 YSYEKL. Unmatched junction bases numbered 7, after V lost 5 bases and J lost 5 bases.

This clone was detected once. V gene TRBV7-3 combines with J gene TRBJ2-5; maybe TRBD2 (7 bases). The CDR3 covers 15 residues. Trimming left V 0 bases short and J 5 bases short, with 13 bases between. The germline gives CDR1 SGHTA, CDR2 FQGTGA. CDR3 sequence reads: CASSLTGGPRETQYF. The CDR3 DNA follows: TGTGCCAGCAGCTTAACGGGGGGGCCTCGGGAGACCCAGTACTTC.

J is TRBJ2-2 and V is TRBV13; 15 bases are a match to TRBD2. CDR3 length: 17 residues. CDR1 and CDR2 from the germline V gene are PRHDT and FYEKMQ (reference sequence). Trimming took 4 bases from V and 6 from J; bases not matched to a gene: 6. In DNA, the CDR3 is TGTGCCAGCAGCTGGGGACTAGCGGGAGGCCCCTCCGGGGAGCTGTTTTTT. Its translation: CASSWGLAGGPSGELFF. Full variable domain (rest looked up from reference TRBV13 and TRBJ2-2): AAGVIQSPRHLIKEKRETATLKCYPIPRHDTVYWYQQGPGQDPQFLISFYEKMQSDKGSIPDRFSAQQFSDYHSELNMSSLELGDSALYFCASSWGLAGGPSGELFFGEGSRLTVL.

This clone was detected only once. At the DNA level, this CDR3 is encoded by other sequences in the same sample as well. J is TRBJ2-7 and V is TRBV7-9; 7 positions agree with TRBD2. Unmatched junction bases numbered 7, after V lost 5 bases and J lost 6 bases. Germline loops: CDR1 SEHNR, CDR2 FQNEAQ (reference sequence). The CDR3 length is 13 residues. This CDR3 is CASSLRETGEQYV. The CDR3 nucleotides are TGTGCCAGCAGCCTGCGGGAGACGGGCGAGCAGTACGTC.

V usage is TRBV11-3 and J usage is TRBJ2-3; D might be TRBD2 (5 bases). The ends were cut back, 3 bases at V and 0 bases at J, with 10 bases in the middle. This CDR3 region has 15 residues. Germline loops: CDR1 SGHNT, CDR2 YENEEA. The CDR3 region has the DNA TGTGCCAGCAGCTTCCCCGACTATAGCACAGATACGCAGTATTTT. Translation gives CASSFPDYSTDTQYF.

This clone was seen more than once but under ten times. This chain joins TRBV29-1 and TRBJ2-5, with TRBD1 matching over 9 bases. CDR1 and CDR2 (germline): SQVTM, ANQGSEA. V shed 5 bases and J 4 bases; nucleotides not matched to a gene: 5. The CDR3 extends over 13 amino acids. CDR3 sequence: CSVRQGDGETQYF. CDR3 DNA sequence: TGCAGCGTTCGACAGGGGGATGGAGAGACCCAGTACTTC.

The chain is built from TRBV27 and TRBJ1-2, with 8 bases aligning to TRBD1. The junction had 8 bases not matched to a gene; V was cut back by 10 bases and J by 4 bases. CDR3 length: 13 amino acids. Germline CDR1 is MNHEY and CDR2 is SMNVEV (reference sequence). The CDR3 coding sequence is TGTGCCACCGGTGACAGGGGTCCCTATGGCTACACCTTC. Its translation is CATGDRGPYGYTF.

The chain links TRBV10-3 to TRBJ1-1; 7 bases are shared with TRBD1. From germline, CDR1 is ENHRY and CDR2 SYGVKD. The length of the CDR3 is 13 residues. V lost 5 bases, J lost 4 bases, and 4 bases stayed unmatched. DNA of the CDR3: TGTGCCATCAGTAGGGGGCTGGGCACTGAAGCTTTCTTT. Its protein is CAISRGLGTEAFF.

This chain connects TRBV5-1 to TRBJ2-4, with TRBD1 as a possible D gene (7 bases). The V gene lost 1 base and the J gene lost 1 base, with 12 bases spanning the gap. This CDR3 region has 16 residues. Germline assignment: CDR1 SGHRS and CDR2 YFSETQ. The CDR3, as DNA: TGCGCCAGCAGCTTGAGTGGAGGGGGCGCCAAAAACATTCAGTACTTC. This codes for CASSLSGGGAKNIQYF.

The count of this clone is one. This rearrangement joins TRBV5-4 to TRBJ2-3; D may be TRBD1 (5 bases). This CDR3 is 12 amino acids long. V lost 0 bases, J lost 12 bases, and 11 bases lay in between. Germline V gene sequence: CDR1 SGHNT, CDR2 YYREEE (reference sequence). CDR3 in DNA: TGTGCCAGCAGCTTGGGGTGGGGCGAACAGTATTTT. It codes for CASSLGWGEQYF.

The chain uses TRBV28 and TRBJ1-1, with D maybe TRBD1 (5 bases). The CDR3 has 14 amino acids. Germline V CDR1 and CDR2: MDHEN, SYDVKM. V lost 7 bases and J lost 3, with 15 bases in between. The CDR3 DNA is TGTGCCAGCACCCCGGCTGTAGGGGACACTGAAGCTTTCTTT. Protein sequence: CASTPAVGDTEAFF.

V and J are TRBV18 and TRBJ2-2; 9 bases align to TRBD1. The CDR3 consists of 14 residues. Germline V gene lookup returns CDR1 KGHSH and CDR2 LQKENI. The J segment lost 6 bases and the V segment lost 2 bases, leaving 1 base of the junction unmatched. The CDR3 loop is CASSPGDRAGELFF. The CDR3 DNA reads TGTGCCAGCTCACCAGGGGACAGGGCCGGGGAGCTGTTTTTT. The full variable domain, in which reference TRBV18 and TRBJ2-2 provide the parts outside the CDR3, is NAGVMQNPRHLVRRRGQEARLRCSPMKGHSHVYWYRQLPEEGLKFMVYLQKENIIDESGMPKERFSAEFPKEGPSILRIQQVVRGDSAAYFCASSPGDRAGELFFGEGSRLTVL.

The rearrangement links TRBV19 to TRBJ1-2, with 10 bases identical to TRBD1. This CDR3 comprises 14 residues. CDR1 LNHDA and CDR2 SQIVND come from the germline V gene (reference sequence). The V segment lost 10 bases and the J segment 4 bases; nucleotides outside the gene matches: 9. CDR3 sequence reads: CATVRDRGGYGYTF. The CDR3 DNA follows: TGTGCCACCGTTAGGGACAGGGGTGGCTATGGCTACACCTTC. Together with reference TRBV19 and TRBJ1-2, the CDR3 gives the full variable domain: DGGITQSPKYLFRKEGQNVTLSCEQNLNHDAMYWYRQDPGQGLRLIYYSQIVNDFQKGDIAEGYSVSREKKESFPLTVTSAQKNPTAFYLCATVRDRGGYGYTFGSGTRLTVV.

The chain recombines TRBV4-1 with TRBJ1-1; 8 bases fit TRBD1. The germline CDR1 and CDR2 sequences are MGHRA and YSYEKL. The J segment lost 11 bases and the V segment lost 0 bases, leaving 8 bases of the junction unmatched. The CDR3 contains 14 residues. The chain's CDR3 is CASSQDSQGAGAFF. CDR3 coding DNA: TGCGCCAGCAGCCAAGATAGCCAGGGGGCTGGGGCTTTCTTT.

This clone was picked up a small number of times. Within the sample, other DNA sequences also encode this same CDR3. The V call is TRBV9, the J call TRBJ1-1; 9 bases are a match to TRBD1. The germline gives CDR1 SGDLS, CDR2 YYNGEE. The CDR3 spans 14 residues. Losses at the gene ends were 2 bases for V and 6 bases for J; bases not matched to a gene: 5. CDR3 protein: CASSVGQGDAEAFF. The CDR3 DNA sequence: TGTGCCAGCAGCGTGGGACAGGGTGATGCTGAAGCTTTCTTT.

The chain uses TRBV6-1 and TRBJ1-1, with D perhaps matching TRBD1 (6 bases). Trimming pared 4 bases from V and 2 bases from J, leaving 17 bases between. The CDR3 length is 16 residues. Germline lookup yields CDR1 MNHNS and CDR2 SASEGT. Here the CDR3 DNA reads TGTGCCAGCAGTGTTCCACAGGGACAACCCAACACTGAAGCTTTCTTT. It codes for CASSVPQGQPNTEAFF.